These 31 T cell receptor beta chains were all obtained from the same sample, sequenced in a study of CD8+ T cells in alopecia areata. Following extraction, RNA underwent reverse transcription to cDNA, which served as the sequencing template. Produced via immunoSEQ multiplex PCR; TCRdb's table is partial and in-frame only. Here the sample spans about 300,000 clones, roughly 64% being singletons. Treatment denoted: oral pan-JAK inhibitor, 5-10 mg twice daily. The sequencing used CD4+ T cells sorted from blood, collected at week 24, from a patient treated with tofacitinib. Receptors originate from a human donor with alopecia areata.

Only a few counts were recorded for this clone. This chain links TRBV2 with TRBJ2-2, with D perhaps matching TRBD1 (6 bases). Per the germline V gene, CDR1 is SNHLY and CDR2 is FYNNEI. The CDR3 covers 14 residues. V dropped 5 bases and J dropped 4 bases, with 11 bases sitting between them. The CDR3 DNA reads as TGTGCCAGCAGTCTACAGGGATTCACCGGGGAGCTGTTTTTT. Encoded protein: CASSLQGFTGELFF. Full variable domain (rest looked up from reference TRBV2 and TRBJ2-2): EPEVTQTPSHQVTQMGQEVILRCVPISNHLYFYWYRQILGQKVEFLVSFYNNEISEKSEIFDDQFSVERPDGSNFTLKIRSTKLEDSAMYFCASSLQGFTGELFFGEGSRLTVL.

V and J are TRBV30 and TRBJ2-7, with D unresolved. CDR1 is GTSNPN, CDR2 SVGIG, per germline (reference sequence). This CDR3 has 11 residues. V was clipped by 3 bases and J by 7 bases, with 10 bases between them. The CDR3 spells CAWSGVEEQYF. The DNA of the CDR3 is TGTGCCTGGAGCGGCGTGGAAGAGCAGTACTTC. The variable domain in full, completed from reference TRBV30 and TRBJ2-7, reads SQTIHQWPATLVQPVGSPLSLECTVEGTSNPNLYWYRQAAGRGLQLLFYSVGIGQISSEVPQNLSASRPQDRQFILSSKKLLLSDSGFYLCAWSGVEEQYFGPGTRLTVT.

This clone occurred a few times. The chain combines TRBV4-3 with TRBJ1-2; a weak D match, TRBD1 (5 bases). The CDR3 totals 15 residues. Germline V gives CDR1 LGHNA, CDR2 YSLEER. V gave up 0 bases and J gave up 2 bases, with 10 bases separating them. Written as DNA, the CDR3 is TGCGCCAGCAGCCAAGAGAGCTCAGGGAACTATGGCTACACCTTC. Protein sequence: CASSQESSGNYGYTF.

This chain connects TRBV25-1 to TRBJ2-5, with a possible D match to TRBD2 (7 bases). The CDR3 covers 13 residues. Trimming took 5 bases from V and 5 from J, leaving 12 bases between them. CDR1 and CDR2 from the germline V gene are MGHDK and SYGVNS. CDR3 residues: CASSMRGGETQYF. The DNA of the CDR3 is TGTGCCAGCAGTATGAGGGGGGGGGAGACCCAGTACTTC. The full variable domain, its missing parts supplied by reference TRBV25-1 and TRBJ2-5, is EADIYQTPRYLVIGTGKKITLECSQTMGHDKMYWYQQDPGMELHLIHYSYGVNSTEKGDLSSESTVSRIRTEHFPLTLESARPSHTSQYLCASSMRGGETQYFGPGTRLLVL.

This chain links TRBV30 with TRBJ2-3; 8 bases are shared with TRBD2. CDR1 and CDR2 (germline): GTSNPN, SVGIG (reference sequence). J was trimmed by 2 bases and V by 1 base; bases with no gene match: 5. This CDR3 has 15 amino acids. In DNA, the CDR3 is TGTGCCTGGAGTGGACTAGCGAGTCCCACAGATACGCAGTATTTT. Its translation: CAWSGLASPTDTQYF.

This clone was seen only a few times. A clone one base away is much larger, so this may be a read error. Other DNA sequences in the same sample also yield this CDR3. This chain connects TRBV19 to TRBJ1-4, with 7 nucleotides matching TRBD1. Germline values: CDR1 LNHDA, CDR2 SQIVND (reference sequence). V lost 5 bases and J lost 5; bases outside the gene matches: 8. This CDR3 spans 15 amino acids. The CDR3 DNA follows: TGTGCCAGTAGTCCCCAGACAGGGCCGAATGAAAAACTGTTTTTT. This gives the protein CASSPQTGPNEKLFF.

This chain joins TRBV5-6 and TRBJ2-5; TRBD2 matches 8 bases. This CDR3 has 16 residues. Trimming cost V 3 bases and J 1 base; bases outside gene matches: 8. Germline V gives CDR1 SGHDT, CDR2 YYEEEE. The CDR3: CASSSQPGGGQETQYF. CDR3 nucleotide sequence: TGTGCCAGCAGCTCACAACCGGGAGGGGGCCAAGAGACCCAGTACTTC.

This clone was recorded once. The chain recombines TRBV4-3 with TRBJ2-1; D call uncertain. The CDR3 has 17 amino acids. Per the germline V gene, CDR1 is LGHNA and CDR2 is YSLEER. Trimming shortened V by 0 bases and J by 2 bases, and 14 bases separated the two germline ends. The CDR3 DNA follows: TGCGCCAGCAGCCAAGATCCAGAGACCGCAACCTACAATGAGCAGTTCTTC. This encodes CASSQDPETATYNEQFF.

CDR3 nucleotides: TGCAGCGTTGCCCCCAGGGAGAGGACCGGGGAGCTGTTTTTT. Protein sequence: CSVAPRERTGELFF. The gene calls are TRBV29-1 and TRBJ2-2; TRBD1 or TRBD2 may be the D gene (5 bases each). The CDR3 runs to 14 residues. Germline V gives CDR1 SQVTM, CDR2 ANQGSEA. V lost 4 bases and J 5 bases, leaving 14 bases between the germline ends.

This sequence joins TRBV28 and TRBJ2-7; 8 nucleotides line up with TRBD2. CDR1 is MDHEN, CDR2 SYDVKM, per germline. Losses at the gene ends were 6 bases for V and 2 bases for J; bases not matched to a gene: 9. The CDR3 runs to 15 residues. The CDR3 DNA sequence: TGTGCCAGCAGCCCCGGGGCAGCGGGGGCCTACGAGCAGTACTTC. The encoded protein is CASSPGAAGAYEQYF.

The CDR3 loop reads CASSQDMHDRNTIYF. The CDR3, as DNA: TGCGCCAGCAGCCAAGATATGCACGACCGAAACACCATATATTTT. The chain has TRBV4-1 and TRBJ1-3; no reliable D call. Germline-derived CDR1 and CDR2 are MGHRA and YSYEKL. Trimming shortened V by 0 bases and J by 5 bases, and 11 bases separated the two germline ends. The CDR3 totals 15 residues.

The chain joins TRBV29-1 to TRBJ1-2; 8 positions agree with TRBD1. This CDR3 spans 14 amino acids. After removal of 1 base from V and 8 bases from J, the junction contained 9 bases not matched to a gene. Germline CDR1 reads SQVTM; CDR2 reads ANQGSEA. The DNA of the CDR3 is TGCAGCGTTGAAGTATTCGCAGGGGGCAACGGCTACACCTTC. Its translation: CSVEVFAGGNGYTF.

The chain's CDR3 is CASSPRDLYEQYF. The CDR3 region has the DNA TGTGCCAGCAGTCCACGGGACCTCTACGAGCAGTACTTC. The chain couples TRBV27 to TRBJ2-7, with D perhaps matching TRBD1 or TRBD2 (5 bases each). V dropped 5 bases and J dropped 3 bases, with 11 bases sitting between them. There are 13 residues in the CDR3. In germline, CDR1 is MNHEY, CDR2 SMNVEV (reference sequence).

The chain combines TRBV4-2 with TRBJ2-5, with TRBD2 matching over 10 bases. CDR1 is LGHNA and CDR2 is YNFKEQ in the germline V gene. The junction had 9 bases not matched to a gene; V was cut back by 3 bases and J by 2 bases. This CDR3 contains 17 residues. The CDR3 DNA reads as TGTGCCAGCAGCCAGTACGGGAGCGGGGGGGGTCAAGAGACCCAGTACTTC. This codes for CASSQYGSGGGQETQYF.

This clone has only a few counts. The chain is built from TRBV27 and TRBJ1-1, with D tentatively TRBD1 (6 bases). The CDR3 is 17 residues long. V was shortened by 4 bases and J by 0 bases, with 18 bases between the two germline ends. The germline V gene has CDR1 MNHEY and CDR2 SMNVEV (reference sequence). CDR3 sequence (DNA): TGTGCCAGCAGTTCCCTCGGGGGGAGGGGGATGAACACTGAAGCTTTCTTT. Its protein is CASSSLGGRGMNTEAFF.

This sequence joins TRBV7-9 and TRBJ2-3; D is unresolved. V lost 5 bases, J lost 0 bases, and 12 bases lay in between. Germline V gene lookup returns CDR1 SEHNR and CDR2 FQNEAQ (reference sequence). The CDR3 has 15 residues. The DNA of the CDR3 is TGTGCCAGCAGCCCCCCGATCAGGAGCACAGATACGCAGTATTTT. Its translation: CASSPPIRSTDTQYF.

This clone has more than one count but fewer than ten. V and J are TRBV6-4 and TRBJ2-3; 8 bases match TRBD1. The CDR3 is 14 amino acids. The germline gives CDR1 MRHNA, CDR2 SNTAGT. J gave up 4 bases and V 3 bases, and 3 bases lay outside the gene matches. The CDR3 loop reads CASSEDRAADTQYF. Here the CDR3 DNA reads TGTGCCAGCAGTGAGGACAGGGCGGCAGATACGCAGTATTTT.

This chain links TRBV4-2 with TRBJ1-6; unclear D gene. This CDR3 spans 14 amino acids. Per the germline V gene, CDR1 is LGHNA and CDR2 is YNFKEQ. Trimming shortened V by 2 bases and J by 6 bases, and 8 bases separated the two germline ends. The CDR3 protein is CASSQTSSNSPLHF. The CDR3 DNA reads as TGTGCCAGCAGCCAAACCAGTAGTAATTCACCCCTCCACTTT.

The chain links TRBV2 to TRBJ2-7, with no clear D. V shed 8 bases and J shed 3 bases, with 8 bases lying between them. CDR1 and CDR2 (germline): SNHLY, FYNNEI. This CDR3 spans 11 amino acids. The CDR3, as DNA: TGTGCCAGCCGCCCTCTCTACGAGCAGTACTTC. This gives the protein CASRPLYEQYF.

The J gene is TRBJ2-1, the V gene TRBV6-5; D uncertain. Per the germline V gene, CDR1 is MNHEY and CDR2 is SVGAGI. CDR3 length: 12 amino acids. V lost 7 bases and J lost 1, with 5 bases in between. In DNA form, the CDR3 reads TGTGCCAGCACTGGTTCCTACAATGAGCAGTTCTTC. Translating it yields CASTGSYNEQFF.

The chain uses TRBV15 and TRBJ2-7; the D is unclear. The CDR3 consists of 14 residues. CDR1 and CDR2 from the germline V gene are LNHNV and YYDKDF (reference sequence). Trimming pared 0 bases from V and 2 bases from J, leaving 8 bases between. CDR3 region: CATSREHGPYEQYF. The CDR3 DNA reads TGTGCCACCAGCAGAGAACACGGACCCTACGAGCAGTACTTC.

CDR3: CASRVMTDTQYF. The CDR3 DNA reads TGCGCCAGCAGGGTGATGACAGATACGCAGTATTTT. The chain couples TRBV5-1 to TRBJ2-3; D gene unclear. CDR3 length: 12 amino acids. V was cut by 5 bases and J by 3 bases, with 7 bases left in between. Germline values: CDR1 SGHRS, CDR2 YFSETQ.

CDR3 in amino acids: CASSVAPPDPTGTGQSDIQYF. The DNA for the CDR3 is TGTGCCAGCAGCGTAGCCCCCCCCGATCCCACCGGGACAGGGCAGTCTGACATTCAGTACTTC. V and J are TRBV9 and TRBJ2-4, with TRBD1 matching over 9 bases. The germline gives CDR1 SGDLS, CDR2 YYNGEE. J was trimmed by 8 bases and V by 0 bases; bases with no gene match: 24. The CDR3 has 21 residues.

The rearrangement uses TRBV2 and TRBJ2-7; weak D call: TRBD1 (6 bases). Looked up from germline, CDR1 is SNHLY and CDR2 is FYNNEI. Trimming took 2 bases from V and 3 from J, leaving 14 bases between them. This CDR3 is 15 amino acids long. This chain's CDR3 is CASSEWAGRGYEQYF. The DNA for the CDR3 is TGTGCCAGCAGTGAATGGGCGGGCAGGGGCTACGAGCAGTACTTC.

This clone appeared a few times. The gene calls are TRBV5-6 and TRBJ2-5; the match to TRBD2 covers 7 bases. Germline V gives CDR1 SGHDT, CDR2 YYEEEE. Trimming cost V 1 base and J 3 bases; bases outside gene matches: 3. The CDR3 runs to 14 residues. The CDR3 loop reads CASSLSGREETQYF. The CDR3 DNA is TGTGCCAGCAGCTTGTCGGGGAGGGAAGAGACCCAGTACTTC.

This CDR3 reads CAWSAQAARGYTF. CDR3 sequence (DNA): TGTGCCTGGAGTGCCCAGGCGGCAAGAGGCTACACCTTC. This chain connects TRBV30 to TRBJ1-2; no clear D. Germline loops: CDR1 GTSNPN, CDR2 SVGIG (reference sequence). V was shortened by 1 base and J by 8 bases, with 14 bases between the two germline ends. The CDR3 length is 13 residues.

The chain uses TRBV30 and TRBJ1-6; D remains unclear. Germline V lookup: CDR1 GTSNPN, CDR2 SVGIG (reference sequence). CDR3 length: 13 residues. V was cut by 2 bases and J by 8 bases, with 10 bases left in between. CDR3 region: CAWSLAGDSPLHF. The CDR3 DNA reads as TGTGCCTGGAGTCTTGCTGGGGATTCACCCCTCCACTTT.

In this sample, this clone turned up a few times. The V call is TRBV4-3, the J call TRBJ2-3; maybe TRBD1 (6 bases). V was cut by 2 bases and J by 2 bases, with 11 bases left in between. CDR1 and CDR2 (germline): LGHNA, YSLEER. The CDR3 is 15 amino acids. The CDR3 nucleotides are TGCGCCAGCAGCCAATCCGGACAGCACACAGATACGCAGTATTTT. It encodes CASSQSGQHTDTQYF.

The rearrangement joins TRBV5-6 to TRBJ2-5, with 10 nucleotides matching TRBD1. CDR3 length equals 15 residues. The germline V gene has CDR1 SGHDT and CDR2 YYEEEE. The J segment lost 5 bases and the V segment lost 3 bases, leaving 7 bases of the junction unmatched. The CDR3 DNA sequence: TGTGCCAGCAGCTCCGACAGGGGGCGTGTGGAGACCCAGTACTTC. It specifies CASSSDRGRVETQYF.

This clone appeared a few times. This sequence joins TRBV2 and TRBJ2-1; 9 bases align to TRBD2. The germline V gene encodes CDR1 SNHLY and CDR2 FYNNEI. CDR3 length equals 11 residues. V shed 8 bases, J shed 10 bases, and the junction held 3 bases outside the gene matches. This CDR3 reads CASFGLAEQFF. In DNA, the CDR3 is TGTGCCAGCTTTGGACTAGCGGAGCAGTTCTTC.

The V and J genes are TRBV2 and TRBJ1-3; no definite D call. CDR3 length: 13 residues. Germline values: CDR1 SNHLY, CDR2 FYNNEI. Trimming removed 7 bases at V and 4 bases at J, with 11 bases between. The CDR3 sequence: CASKADPGNTIYF. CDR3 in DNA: TGTGCCAGCAAGGCCGATCCGGGAAACACCATATATTTT.